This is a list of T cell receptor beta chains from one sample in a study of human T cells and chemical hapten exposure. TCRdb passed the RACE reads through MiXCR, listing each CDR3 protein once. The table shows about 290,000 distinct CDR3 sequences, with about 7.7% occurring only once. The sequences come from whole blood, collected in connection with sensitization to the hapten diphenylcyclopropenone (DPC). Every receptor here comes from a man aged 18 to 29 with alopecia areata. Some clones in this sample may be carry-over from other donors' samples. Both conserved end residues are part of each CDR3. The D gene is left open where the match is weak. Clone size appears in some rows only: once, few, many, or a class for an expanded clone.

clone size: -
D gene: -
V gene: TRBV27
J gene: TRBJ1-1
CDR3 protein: CASSLSGGGMNTEAFF
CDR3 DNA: TGTGCCAGCAGTTTATCCGGCGGGGGAATGAACACTGAAGCTTTCTTT

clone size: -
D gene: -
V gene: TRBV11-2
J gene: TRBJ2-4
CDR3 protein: CASSYPAGPKNIQYF
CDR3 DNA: TGTGCCAGCAGCTACCCAGCGGGTCCGAAAAACATTCAGTACTTC

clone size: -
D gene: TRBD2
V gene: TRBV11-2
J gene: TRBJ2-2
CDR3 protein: CASRRTGLENGELFF
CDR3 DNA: TGTGCCAGCAGACGAACGGGACTAGAGAACGGGGAGCTGTTTTTT

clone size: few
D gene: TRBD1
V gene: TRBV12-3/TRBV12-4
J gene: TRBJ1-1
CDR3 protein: CASSLRGRNTEAFF
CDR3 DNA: TGTGCCAGCAGTTTAAGGGGGCGGAACACTGAAGCTTTCTTT

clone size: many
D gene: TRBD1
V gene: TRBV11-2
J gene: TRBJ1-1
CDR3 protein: CASSYDRVGFTEAFF
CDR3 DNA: TGTGCCAGCAGCTACGACAGGGTAGGTTTCACTGAAGCTTTCTTT

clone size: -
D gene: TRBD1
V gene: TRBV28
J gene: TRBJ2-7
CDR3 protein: CASSLGQGSHEQYF
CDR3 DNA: TGTGCCAGCAGTCTCGGACAGGGGTCCCACGAGCAGTACTTC

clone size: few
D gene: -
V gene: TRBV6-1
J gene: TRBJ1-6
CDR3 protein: CASSDRVHSPLHF
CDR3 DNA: TGTGCCAGCAGTGACAGGGTACACTCACCCCTCCACTTT

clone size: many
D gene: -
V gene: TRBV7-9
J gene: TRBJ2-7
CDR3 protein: CASSLAGAAYEQYF
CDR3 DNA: TGTGCCAGCAGCTTAGCAGGGGCTGCATACGAGCAGTACTTC

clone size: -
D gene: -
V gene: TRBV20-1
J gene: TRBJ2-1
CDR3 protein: CSARDSMSIRFF
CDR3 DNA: TGCAGTGCTAGAGACTCGATGAGTATTCGGTTCTTC

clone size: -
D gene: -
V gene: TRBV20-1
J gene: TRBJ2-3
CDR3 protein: CSVHSRTDTQYF
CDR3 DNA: TGCAGTGTACACAGCCGCACAGATACGCAGTATTTT

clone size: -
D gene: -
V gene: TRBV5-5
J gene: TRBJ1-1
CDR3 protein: CASSLTNREAFF
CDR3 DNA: TGTGCCAGCAGCCTTACCAACAGGGAAGCTTTCTTT

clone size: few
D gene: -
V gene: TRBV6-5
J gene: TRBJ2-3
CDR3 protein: CASSYVVAAGTDTQYF
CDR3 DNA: TGTGCCAGCAGTTACGTTGTGGCAGCTGGCACAGATACGCAGTATTTT

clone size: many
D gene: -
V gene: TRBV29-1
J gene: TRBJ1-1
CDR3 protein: CSVEVGGDTEAFF
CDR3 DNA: TGCAGCGTTGAGGTAGGGGGTGACACTGAAGCTTTCTTT

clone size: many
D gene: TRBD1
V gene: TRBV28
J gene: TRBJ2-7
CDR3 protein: CASSSRKGAGEQYF
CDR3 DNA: TGTGCCAGCAGTAGCCGTAAGGGGGCTGGGGAGCAGTACTTC

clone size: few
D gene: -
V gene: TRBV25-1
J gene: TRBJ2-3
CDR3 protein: CASSDGQHTDTQYF
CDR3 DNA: TGTGCCAGCAGTGACGGGCAGCACACAGATACGCAGTATTTT

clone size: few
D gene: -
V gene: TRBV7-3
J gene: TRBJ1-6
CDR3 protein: CASSLTPARAWTNSPLHF
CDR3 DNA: TGTGCCAGCAGCTTAACCCCCGCGCGGGCTTGGACTAATTCACCCCTCCACTTT

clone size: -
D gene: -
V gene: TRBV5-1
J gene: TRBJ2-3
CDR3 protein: CASSLAEDQDTQYF
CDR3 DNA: TGCGCCAGCAGCTTAGCTGAGGACCAAGATACGCAGTATTTT

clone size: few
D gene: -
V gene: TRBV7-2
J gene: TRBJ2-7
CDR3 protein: CASSQSISYEQYF
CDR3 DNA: TGTGCCAGCAGCCAATCTATCTCCTACGAGCAGTACTTC

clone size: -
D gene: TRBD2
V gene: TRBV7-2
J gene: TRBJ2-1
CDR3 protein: CASSLSGGFYNEQFF
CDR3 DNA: TGTGCCAGCAGCTTAAGCGGGGGATTCTACAATGAGCAGTTCTTC

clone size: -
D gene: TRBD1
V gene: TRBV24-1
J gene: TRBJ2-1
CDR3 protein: CATSDRTGNGWNEQFF
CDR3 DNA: TGTGCCACCAGTGACAGGACAGGGAATGGCTGGAATGAGCAGTTCTTC

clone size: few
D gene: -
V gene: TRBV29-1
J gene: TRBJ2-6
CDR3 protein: CSVGWTPGSGANVLTF
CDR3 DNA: TGCAGCGTTGGGTGGACCCCGGGCTCTGGGGCCAACGTCCTGACTTTC

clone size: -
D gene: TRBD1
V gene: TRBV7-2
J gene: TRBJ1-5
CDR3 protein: CASSLGTGRFGNQPQHF
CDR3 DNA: TGTGCCAGCAGCTTAGGGACAGGGCGATTTGGCAATCAGCCCCAGCATTTT

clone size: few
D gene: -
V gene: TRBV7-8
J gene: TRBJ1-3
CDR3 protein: CASSMGRWTDSGNTIYF
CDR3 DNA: TGTGCCAGCAGCATGGGACGCTGGACGGACTCTGGAAACACCATATATTTT

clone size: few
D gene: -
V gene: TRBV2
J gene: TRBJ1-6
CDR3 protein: CASSQEGPFSYNSPLHF
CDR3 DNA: TGTGCCAGCTCCCAAGAGGGACCTTTCTCCTATAATTCACCCCTCCACTTT

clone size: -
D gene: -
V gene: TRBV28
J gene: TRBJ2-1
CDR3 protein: CASREQGASSYNEQFF
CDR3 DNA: TGTGCCAGCAGGGAACAGGGCGCCAGCTCCTACAATGAGCAGTTCTTC

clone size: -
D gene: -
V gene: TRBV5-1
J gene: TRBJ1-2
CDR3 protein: CASSSERTPYGYTF
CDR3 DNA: TGCGCCAGCAGCTCCGAGAGGACCCCGTATGGCTACACCTTC

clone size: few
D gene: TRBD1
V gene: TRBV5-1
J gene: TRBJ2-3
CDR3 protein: CASSRPTGDTDTQYF
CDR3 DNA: TGCGCCAGCAGCCGGCCGACAGGGGACACAGATACGCAGTATTTT

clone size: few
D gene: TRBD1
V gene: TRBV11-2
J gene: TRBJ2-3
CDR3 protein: CASSLRSRGSTDTQYF
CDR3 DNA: TGTGCCAGCAGCTTACGGAGCAGGGGGTCAACAGATACGCAGTATTTT

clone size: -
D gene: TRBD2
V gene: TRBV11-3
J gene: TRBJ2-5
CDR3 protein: CASSLSGGARETQYF
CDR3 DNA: TGTGCCAGCAGCCTTAGCGGGGGAGCCCGGGAGACCCAGTACTTC

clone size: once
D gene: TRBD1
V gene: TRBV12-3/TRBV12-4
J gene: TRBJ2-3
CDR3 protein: CANRPETGTRDTQYF
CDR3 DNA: TGTGCCAACAGACCTGAGACAGGGACCAGGGATACGCAGTATTTT

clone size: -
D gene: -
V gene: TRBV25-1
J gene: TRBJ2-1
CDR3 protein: CASSNGQRTNTKQFF
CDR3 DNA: TGTGCCAGCAGTAACGGACAGCGCACCAATACCAAGCAGTTCTTC

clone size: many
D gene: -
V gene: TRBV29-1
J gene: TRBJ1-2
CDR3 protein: CSVVRGNYGYTF
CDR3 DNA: TGCAGCGTTGTGAGGGGAAACTATGGCTACACCTTC

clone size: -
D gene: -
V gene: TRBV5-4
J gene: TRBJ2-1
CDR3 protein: CASSYSTGSPYNEQFF
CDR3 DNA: TGTGCCAGCAGCTATAGTACAGGTTCGCCCTACAATGAGCAGTTCTTC

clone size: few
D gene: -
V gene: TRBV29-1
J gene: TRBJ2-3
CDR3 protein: CSVKRTDTQYF
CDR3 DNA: TGCAGCGTGAAGCGCACAGATACGCAGTATTTT

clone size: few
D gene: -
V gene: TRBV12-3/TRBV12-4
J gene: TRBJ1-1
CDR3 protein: CASSFSGRGTEAFF
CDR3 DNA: TGTGCCAGCAGTTTTTCAGGGCGCGGCACTGAAGCTTTCTTT

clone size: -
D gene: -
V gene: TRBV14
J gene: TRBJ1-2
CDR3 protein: CASSQGDWYGYTF
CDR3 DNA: TGTGCCAGCAGCCAAGGCGACTGGTATGGCTACACCTTC

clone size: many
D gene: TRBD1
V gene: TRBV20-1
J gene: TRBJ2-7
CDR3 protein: CSARAADFGQGYEQYF
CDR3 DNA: TGCAGTGCTAGAGCCGCGGACTTCGGACAGGGGTACGAGCAGTACTTC

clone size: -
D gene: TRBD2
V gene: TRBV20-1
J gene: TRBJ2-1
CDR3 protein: CSARTLAGGSNEQFF
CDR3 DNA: TGCAGTGCTAGAACCCTAGCGGGGGGGAGCAATGAGCAGTTCTTC

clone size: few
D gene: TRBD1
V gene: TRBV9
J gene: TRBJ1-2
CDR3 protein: CASSVVRGRRIDGYTF
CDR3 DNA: TGTGCCAGCAGCGTAGTCAGGGGGCGCAGGATTGATGGCTACACCTTC

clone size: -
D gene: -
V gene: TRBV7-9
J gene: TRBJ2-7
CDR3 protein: CASSHRVSVYEQYF
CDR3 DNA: TGTGCCAGCAGTCACAGGGTATCGGTCTACGAGCAGTACTTC

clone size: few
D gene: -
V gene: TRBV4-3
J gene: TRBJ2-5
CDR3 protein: CASSQGRGQGTQYF
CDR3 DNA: TGCGCCAGCAGCCAAGGCCGGGGCCAAGGGACCCAGTACTTC

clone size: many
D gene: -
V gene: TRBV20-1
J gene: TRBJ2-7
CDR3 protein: CSAISDSLYEQYF
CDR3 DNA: TGCAGTGCTATAAGCGACTCACTCTACGAGCAGTACTTC

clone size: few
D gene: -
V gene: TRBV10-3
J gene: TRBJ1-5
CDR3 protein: CAISERGFSQPQHF
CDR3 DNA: TGTGCCATCAGTGAGAGGGGCTTTAGTCAGCCCCAGCATTTT

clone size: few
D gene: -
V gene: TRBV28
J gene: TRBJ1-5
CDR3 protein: CASLRHNVNQPQHF
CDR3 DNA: TGTGCCAGCCTTCGGCATAATGTCAATCAGCCCCAGCATTTT

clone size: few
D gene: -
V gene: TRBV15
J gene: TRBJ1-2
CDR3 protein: CATSRGAGDYGYTF
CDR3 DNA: TGTGCCACCAGCAGAGGTGCAGGGGACTATGGCTACACCTTC

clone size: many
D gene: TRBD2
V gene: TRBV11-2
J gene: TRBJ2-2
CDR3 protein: CASSPGLAGGRTGELFF
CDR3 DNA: TGTGCCAGCAGCCCCGGACTAGCGGGGGGGCGGACCGGGGAGCTGTTTTTT

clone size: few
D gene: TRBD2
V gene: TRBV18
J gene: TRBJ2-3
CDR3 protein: CASSPFAAGGTDTQYF
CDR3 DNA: TGTGCCAGCTCACCATTTGCGGCGGGAGGCACAGATACGCAGTATTTT

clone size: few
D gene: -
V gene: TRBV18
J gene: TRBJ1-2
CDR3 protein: CASSPDAVWTGRANYGYTF
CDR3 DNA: TGTGCCAGCTCACCGGACGCAGTATGGACCGGTAGGGCGAACTATGGCTACACCTTC

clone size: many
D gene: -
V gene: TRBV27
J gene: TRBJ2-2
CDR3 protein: CASTRAGPLNTGELFF
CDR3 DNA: TGTGCCAGCACGAGGGCGGGCCCGCTGAACACCGGGGAGCTGTTTTTT

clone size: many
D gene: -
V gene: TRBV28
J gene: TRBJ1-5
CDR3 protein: CASSLSSFNQPQHF
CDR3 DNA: TGTGCCAGCAGTTTATCGTCGTTTAATCAGCCCCAGCATTTT

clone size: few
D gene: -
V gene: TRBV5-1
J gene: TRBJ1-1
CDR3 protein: CASSLDRWDGEAFF
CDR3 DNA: TGCGCCAGCAGCTTGGATCGATGGGACGGTGAAGCTTTCTTT

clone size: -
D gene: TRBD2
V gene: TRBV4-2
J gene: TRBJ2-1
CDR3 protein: CASSQEPAGALNEQFF
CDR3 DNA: TGTGCCAGCAGCCAAGAACCAGCGGGGGCGCTAAATGAGCAGTTCTTC

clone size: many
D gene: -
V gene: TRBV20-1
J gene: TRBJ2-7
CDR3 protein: CSARGQGSYEQYF
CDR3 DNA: TGCAGTGCTAGGGGGCAGGGTAGCTACGAGCAGTACTTC

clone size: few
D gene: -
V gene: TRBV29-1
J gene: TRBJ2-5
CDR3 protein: CSVQLGETQYF
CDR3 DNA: TGCAGCGTACAGTTAGGAGAGACCCAGTACTTC

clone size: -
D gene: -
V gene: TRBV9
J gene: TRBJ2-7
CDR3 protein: CASSPRSRPLAYEQYF
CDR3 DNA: TGTGCCAGCAGCCCGCGTTCTCGTCCCTTAGCCTACGAGCAGTACTTC

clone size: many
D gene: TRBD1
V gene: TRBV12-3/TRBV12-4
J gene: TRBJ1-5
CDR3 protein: CASSATGGSNQPQHF
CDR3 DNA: TGTGCCAGCAGCGCGACAGGGGGTAGCAATCAGCCCCAGCATTTT

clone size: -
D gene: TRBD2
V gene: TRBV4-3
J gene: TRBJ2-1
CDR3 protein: CASSQERAGGSNEQFF
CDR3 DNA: TGCGCCAGCAGCCAAGAGAGAGCGGGGGGCTCCAATGAGCAGTTCTTC

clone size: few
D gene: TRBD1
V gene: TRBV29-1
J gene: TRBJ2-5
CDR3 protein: CSVEGNRGKTQYF
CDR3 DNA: TGCAGCGTTGAGGGGAACAGGGGAAAGACCCAGTACTTC

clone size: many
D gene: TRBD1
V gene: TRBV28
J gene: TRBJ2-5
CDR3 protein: CASSLPGTEQETQYF
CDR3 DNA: TGTGCCAGCAGCCTACCTGGGACAGAACAAGAGACCCAGTACTTC

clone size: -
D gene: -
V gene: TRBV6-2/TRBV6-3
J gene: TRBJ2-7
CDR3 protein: CASIYFRGPTYEQYF
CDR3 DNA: TGTGCCAGTATCTACTTCAGGGGACCCACCTACGAGCAGTACTTC